This TCR beta chain was recorded in a study of T cell responses to AZD1222 COVID-19 vaccine. Using immunoSEQ multiplex PCR, the repertoire was profiled, and TCRdb retains in-frame clones only, with some absent. Of about 200,000 clones detected, approximately 93% appear once; the ten largest clones hold 0.9% to 1.1%. The CDR3 runs to 16 residues. CDR1 and CDR2 from the germline V gene are SGHRS and YFSETQ. V lost 7 bases and J 5 bases, leaving 19 bases between the germline ends. The sequences come from peripheral blood, collected 28 days after the second AZD1222 dose. This chain uses TRBV5-1 with TRBJ1-6, with D maybe TRBD1 (5 bases). The sequence came from an adult who received the AZD1222 COVID-19 vaccine. The CDR3 region has the DNA TGCGCCAGCTACGCCGGGACCCCCGCCGATAATTCACCCCTCCACTTT. Amino acids: CASYAGTPADNSPLHF.